This T cell receptor beta chain came from a study of CD8 T cells in ankylosing spondylitis. Study-wide results and limits: Disease-linked clones were reportedly significantly enriched in matched ankylosing spondylitis synovial fluid. Peripheral blood samples showed relatively rare disease-linked clones, and these clones were CD8+.

Via MiXCR, TCRdb re-called the 5' RACE reads, giving one row per CDR3 protein. The sample carries fewer than 400,000 distinct CDR3 sequences, under 15% recorded once. Remarks on this clonotype: Its antigen is not identified.

J gave up 5 bases and V 4 bases, and 13 bases lay outside the gene matches. CDR1 and CDR2 from the germline V gene are SEHNR and FQNEAQ (reference sequence). The CDR3 has 16 residues. The specimen was blood, either unsorted or a sorted T cell fraction (not recorded which). The chain uses TRBV7-9 and TRBJ1-1; 7 bases align to TRBD1. The origin of this receptor is a male donor with ankylosing spondylitis or in good health (not recorded which). CDR3 residues: CASSSGRQGGQTEAFF. DNA for the CDR3: TGTGCCAGCAGCTCGGGCAGACAGGGAGGACAAACTGAAGCTTTCTTT. The full variable domain, its missing parts supplied by reference TRBV7-9 and TRBJ1-1, is DTGVSQNPRHKITKRGQNVTFRCDPISEHNRLYWYRQTLGQGPEFLTYFQNEAQLEKSRLLSDRFSAERPKGSFSTLEIQRTEQGDSAMYLCASSSGRQGGQTEAFFGQGTRLTVV.